This entry is about one TCR beta chain. This record belongs to a study of chemoradiotherapy in HPV16-positive cancers. Some clones are missing from TCRdb's copy, which holds only in-frame ones; the method was immunoSEQ multiplex PCR. The table shows around 17,000 clones, with around 70% occurring only once. The ends were cut back, 5 bases at V and 3 bases at J, with 16 bases in the middle. CDR3 length: 15 residues. In germline, CDR1 is SGHDT, CDR2 YYEEEE. This receptor was identified in a human donor with HPV-associated anogenital cancer. This rearrangement joins TRBV5-6 to TRBJ2-3; tentative D call: TRBD2 (7 bases). The input for sequencing was tumor tissue, taken from a patient who underwent chemoradiotherapy. CDR3 region: CASSPTGGTTDTQYF. The CDR3 DNA sequence: TGTGCCAGCAGTCCTACCGGGGGGACAACAGATACGCAGTATTTT.